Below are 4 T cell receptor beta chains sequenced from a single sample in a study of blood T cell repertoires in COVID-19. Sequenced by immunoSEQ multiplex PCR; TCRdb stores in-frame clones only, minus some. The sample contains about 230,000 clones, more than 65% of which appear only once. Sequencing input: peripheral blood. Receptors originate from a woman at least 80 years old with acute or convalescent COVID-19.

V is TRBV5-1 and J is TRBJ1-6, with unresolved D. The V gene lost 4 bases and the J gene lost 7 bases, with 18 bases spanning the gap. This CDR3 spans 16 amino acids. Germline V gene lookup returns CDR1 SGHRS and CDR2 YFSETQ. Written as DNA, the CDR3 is TGCGCCAGCAGCGCCCTGCGTCCTGATGAGAATTCACCCCTCCACTTT. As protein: CASSALRPDENSPLHF.

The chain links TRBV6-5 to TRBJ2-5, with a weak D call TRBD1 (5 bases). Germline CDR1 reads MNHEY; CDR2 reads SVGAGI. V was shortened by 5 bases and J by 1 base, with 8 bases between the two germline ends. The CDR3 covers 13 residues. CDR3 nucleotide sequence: TGTGCCAGCAGTAGGACACCCCAAGAGACCCAGTACTTC. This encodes CASSRTPQETQYF.

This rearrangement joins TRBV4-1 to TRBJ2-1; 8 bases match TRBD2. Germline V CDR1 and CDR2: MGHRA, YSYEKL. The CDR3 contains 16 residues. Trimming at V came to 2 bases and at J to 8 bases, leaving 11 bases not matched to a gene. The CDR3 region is CASSQFGGGRFDEQFF. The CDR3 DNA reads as TGCGCCAGCAGCCAATTTGGGGGCGGGAGGTTTGATGAGCAGTTCTTC.

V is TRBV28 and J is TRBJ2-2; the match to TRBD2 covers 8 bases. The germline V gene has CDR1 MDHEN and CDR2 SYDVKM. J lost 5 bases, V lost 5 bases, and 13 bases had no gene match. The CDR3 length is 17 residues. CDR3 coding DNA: TGTGCCAGCAGTCCGATTTCGGGGGGGTGGAGGACCGGGGAGCTGTTTTTT. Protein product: CASSPISGGWRTGELFF.